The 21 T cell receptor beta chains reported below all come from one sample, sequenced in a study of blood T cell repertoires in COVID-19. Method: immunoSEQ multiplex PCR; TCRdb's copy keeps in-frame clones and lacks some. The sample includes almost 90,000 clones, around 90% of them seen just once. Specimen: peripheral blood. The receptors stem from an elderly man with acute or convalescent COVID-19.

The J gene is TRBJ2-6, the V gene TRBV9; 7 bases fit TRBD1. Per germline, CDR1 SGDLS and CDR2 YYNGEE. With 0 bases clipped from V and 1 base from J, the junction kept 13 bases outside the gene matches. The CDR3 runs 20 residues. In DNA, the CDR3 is TGTGCCAGCAGCGTAGATGGGACAGTAATAGGTATTTCTGGGGCCAACGTCCTGACTTTC. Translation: CASSVDGTVIGISGANVLTF.

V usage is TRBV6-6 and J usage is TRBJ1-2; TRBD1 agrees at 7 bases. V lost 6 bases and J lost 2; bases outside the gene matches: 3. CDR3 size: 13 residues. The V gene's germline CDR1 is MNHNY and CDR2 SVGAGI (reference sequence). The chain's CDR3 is CASSPGQNYGYTF. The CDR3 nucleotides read TGTGCCAGCAGCCCGGGACAGAACTATGGCTACACCTTC.

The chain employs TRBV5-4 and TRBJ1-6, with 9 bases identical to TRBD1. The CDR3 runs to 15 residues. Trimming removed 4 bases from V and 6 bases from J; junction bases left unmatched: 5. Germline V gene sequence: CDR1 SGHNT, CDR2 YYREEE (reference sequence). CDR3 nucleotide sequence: TGTGCCAGCAGCCCAGGGACAGGGAGTAATTCACCCCTCCACTTT. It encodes CASSPGTGSNSPLHF.

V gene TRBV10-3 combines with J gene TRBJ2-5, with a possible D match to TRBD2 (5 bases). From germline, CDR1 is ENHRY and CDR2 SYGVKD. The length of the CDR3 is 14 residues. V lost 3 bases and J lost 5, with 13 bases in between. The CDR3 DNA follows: TGTGCCATCAGTGATAAGGCCCCGGGGGAGACCCAGTACTTC. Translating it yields CAISDKAPGETQYF.

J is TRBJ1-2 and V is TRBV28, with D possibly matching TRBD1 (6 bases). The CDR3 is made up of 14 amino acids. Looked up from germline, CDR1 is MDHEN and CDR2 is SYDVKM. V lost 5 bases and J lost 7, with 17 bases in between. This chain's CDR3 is CASSTNPTGSGYTF. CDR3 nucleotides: TGTGCCAGCAGTACTAACCCTACAGGGAGTGGCTACACCTTC.

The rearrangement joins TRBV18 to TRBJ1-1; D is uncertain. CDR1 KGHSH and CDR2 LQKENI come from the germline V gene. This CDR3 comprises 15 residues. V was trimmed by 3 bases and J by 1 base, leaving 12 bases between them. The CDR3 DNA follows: TGTGCCAGCTCACCCGGGAACCTGGGGAACACTGAAGCTTTCTTT. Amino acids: CASSPGNLGNTEAFF.

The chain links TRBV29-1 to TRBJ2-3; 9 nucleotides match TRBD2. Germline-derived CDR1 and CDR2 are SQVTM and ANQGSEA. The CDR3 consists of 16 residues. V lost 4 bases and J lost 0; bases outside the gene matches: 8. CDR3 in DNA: TGCAGCGTTGGTAGTAGCGGGGGACTTAGCACAGATACGCAGTATTTT. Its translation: CSVGSSGGLSTDTQYF.

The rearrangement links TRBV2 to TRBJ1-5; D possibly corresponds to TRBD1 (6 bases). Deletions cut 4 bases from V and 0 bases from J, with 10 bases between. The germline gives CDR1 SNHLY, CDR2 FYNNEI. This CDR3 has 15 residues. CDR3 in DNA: TGTGCCAGCAGTGGACAGGAGCTTAGCAATCAGCCCCAGCATTTT. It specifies CASSGQELSNQPQHF.

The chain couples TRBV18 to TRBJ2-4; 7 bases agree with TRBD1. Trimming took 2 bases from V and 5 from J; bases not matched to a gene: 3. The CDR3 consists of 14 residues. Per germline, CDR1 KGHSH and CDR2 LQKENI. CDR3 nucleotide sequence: TGTGCCAGCTCACCAAGTACAGGGGAAAACATTCAGTACTTC. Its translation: CASSPSTGENIQYF.

In DNA form, the CDR3 reads TGTGCCAGCAGTTACAGGGGCCTGACCTACGAGCAGTACTTC. Encoded protein: CASSYRGLTYEQYF. The chain links TRBV6-5 to TRBJ2-7; possibly TRBD1 for D (5 bases). The ends were cut back, 2 bases at V and 2 bases at J, with 10 bases in the middle. The V gene's germline CDR1 is MNHEY and CDR2 SVGAGI. CDR3 length: 14 amino acids.

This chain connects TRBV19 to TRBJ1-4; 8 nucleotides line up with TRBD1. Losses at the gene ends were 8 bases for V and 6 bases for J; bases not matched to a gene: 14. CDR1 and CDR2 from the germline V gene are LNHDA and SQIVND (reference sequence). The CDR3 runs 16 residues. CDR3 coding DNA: TGTGCCAGTTCAAGGTTGGGCAGGGGGCTTGATGAAAAACTGTTTTTT. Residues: CASSRLGRGLDEKLFF.

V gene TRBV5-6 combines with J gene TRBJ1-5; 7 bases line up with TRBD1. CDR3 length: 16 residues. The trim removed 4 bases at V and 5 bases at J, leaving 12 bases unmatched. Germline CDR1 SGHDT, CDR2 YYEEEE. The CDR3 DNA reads TGTGCCAGCAGCGTGCGAAGGACAGGATTCGATCAGCCCCAGCATTTT. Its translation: CASSVRRTGFDQPQHF.

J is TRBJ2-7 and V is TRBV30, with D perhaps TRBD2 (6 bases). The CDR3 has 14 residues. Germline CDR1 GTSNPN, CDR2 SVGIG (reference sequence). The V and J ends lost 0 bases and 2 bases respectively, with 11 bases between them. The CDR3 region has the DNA TGTGCCTGGAGTGTTGGTGGAGGGGCCTACGAGCAGTACTTC. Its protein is CAWSVGGGAYEQYF.

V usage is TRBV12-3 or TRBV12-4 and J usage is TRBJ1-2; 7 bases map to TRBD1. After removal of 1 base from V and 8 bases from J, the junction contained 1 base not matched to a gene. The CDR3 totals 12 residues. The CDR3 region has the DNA TGTGCCAGCAGTTTAGACAGGGGCGGCTACACCTTC. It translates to CASSLDRGGYTF.

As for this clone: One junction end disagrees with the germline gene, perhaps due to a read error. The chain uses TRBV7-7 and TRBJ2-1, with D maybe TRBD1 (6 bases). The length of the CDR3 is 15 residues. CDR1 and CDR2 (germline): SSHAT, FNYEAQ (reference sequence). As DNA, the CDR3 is TGTGCTAGCAGCTTGGGCCAGGGGATTTACAATGAGCAGTTCTTC. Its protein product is CASSLGQGIYNEQFF. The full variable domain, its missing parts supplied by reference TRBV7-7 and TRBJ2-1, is GAGVSQSPRYKVTKRGQDVTLRCDPISSHATLYWYQQALGQGPEFLTYFNYEAQPDKSGLPSDRFSAERPEGSISTLTIQRTEQRDSAMYRCASSLGQGIYNEQFFGPGTRLTVL.

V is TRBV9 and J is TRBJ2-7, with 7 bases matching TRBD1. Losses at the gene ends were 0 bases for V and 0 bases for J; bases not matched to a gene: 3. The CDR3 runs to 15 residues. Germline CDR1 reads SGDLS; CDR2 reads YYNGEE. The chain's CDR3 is CASSVAGTASYEQYF. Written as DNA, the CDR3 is TGTGCCAGCAGCGTAGCCGGGACAGCCTCCTACGAGCAGTACTTC.

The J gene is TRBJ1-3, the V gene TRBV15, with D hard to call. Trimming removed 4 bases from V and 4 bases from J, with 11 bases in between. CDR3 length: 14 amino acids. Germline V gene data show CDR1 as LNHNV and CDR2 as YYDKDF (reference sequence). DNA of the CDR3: TGTGCCACCAGCACCTCTCCCGAGGGAAACACCATATATTTT. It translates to CATSTSPEGNTIYF.

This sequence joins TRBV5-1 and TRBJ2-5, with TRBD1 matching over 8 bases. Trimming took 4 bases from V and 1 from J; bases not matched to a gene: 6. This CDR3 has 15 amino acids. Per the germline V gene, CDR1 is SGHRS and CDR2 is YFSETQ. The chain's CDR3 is CASSPNQGAQETQYF. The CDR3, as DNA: TGCGCCAGCAGCCCTAATCAGGGGGCCCAAGAGACCCAGTACTTC.

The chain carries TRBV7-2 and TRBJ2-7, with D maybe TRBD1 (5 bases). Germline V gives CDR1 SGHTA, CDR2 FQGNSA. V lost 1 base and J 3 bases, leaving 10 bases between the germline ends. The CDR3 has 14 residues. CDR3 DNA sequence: TGTGCCAGCAGCTTAGGCCGACAGAGCTACGAGCAGTACTTC. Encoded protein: CASSLGRQSYEQYF.

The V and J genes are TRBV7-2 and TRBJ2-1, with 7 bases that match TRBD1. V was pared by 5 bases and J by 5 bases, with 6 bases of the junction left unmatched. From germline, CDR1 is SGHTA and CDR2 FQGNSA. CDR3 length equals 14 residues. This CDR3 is CASSPRGPDNEQFF. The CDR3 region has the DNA TGTGCCAGCAGCCCAAGGGGGCCAGACAATGAGCAGTTCTTC.

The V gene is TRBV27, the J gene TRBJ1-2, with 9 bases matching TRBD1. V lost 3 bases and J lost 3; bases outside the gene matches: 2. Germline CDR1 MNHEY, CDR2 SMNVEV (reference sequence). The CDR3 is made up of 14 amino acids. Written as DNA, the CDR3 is TGTGCCAGCAGTTTGGGGACAGGGTACTATGGCTACACCTTC. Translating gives CASSLGTGYYGYTF.